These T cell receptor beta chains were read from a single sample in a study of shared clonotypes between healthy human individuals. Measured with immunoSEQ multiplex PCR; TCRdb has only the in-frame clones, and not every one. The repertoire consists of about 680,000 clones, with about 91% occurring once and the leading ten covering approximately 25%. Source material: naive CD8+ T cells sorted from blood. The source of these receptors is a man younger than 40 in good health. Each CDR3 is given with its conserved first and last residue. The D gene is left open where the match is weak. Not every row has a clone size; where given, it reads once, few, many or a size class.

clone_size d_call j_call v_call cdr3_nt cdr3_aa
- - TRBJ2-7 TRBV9 TGTGCCAGCAGCGTAGCAGGTAATCTCGAGCAGTACTTC CASSVAGNLEQYF
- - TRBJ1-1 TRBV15 TGTGCCACCAGCAGAGACCCAGGGTTTCTTTACACTGAAGCTTTCTTT CATSRDPGFLYTEAFF
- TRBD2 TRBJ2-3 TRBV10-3 TGTGCCGGCGGGAGGGGCACAGATACGCAGTATTTT CAGGRGTDTQYF
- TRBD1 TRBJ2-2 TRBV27 TGTGCCAGCAGTTTATCCCGGACAGGAGCGATCGCCGGGGAGCTGTTTTTT CASSLSRTGAIAGELFF
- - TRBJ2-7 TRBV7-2 TGTGCCAGCAGCCCGACCACCACGGCCAGCTCCTACGAGCAGTACTTC CASSPTTTASSYEQYF
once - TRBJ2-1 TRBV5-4 TGTGCCAGCAGCTTGGAGAGTTTAACCTCCTACAATGAGCAGTTCTTC CASSLESLTSYNEQFF
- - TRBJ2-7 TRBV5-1 TGCGCCAGCAGCTACACCGGGCCGACCTACGAGCAGTACTTC CASSYTGPTYEQYF
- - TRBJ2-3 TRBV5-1 TGCGCCAGCAGCGCGTACAGTGGCACAGATACGCAGTATTTT CASSAYSGTDTQYF
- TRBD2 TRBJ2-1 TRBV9 TGTGCCAGCAGCGCCGGACTAGCGGGAGGAGACGAGCAGTTCTTC CASSAGLAGGDEQFF
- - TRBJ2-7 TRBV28 TGTGCCAGCACCCCCATCGCCTGGAGGGAGCAGTACTTC CASTPIAWREQYF
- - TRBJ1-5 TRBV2 TGTGCCAGCAGTGCACAGGGTAGCAATCAGCCCCAGCATTTT CASSAQGSNQPQHF
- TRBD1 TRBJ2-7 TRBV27 TGTGCCAGCCACCGGGAGGGGGACAGGGGATTAAAGCAGTACTTC CASHREGDRGLKQYF
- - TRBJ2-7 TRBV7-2 TGTGCCAGCAGCTTAGCGGGCTCCTACGAGCAGTACTTC CASSLAGSYEQYF
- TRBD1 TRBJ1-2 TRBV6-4 TGTGCCAGCAGTCGGGACAGGGGGCCCTATGGCTACACCTTC CASSRDRGPYGYTF
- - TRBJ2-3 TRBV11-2 TGTGCCAGCAGCTCGATTCCGGACGGAGAGATTAGCACAGATACGCAGTATTTT CASSSIPDGEISTDTQYF
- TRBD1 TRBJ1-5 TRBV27 TGTGCCAGCAGTTTATCGCCGGGACAGGGGCCTTTCTTTAGCAATCAGCCCCAGCATTTT CASSLSPGQGPFFSNQPQHF
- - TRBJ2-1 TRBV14 TGTGCCAGCAGCCAAGTTACGAATGAGCAGTTCTTC CASSQVTNEQFF
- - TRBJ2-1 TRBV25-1 TGTGCCAGCAGTGCAAATGAGCAGTTCTTC CASSANEQFF
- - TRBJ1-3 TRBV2 TGTGCGACCTGGCACAGCTCTGGAAACACCATATATTTT CATWHSSGNTIYF
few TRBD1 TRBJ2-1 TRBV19 TGTGCCAGTAGTGATGGGGTTAACAGGGGCAACAATGAGCAGTTCTTC CASSDGVNRGNNEQFF
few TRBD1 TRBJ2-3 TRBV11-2 TGTGCCAGCAGCTCCGGGACAGGAACGAGCACAGATACGCAGTATTTT CASSSGTGTSTDTQYF
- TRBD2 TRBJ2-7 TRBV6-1 TGTGCCAGCGGAGCGGGGAGGGCCTACGAGCAGTACTTC CASGAGRAYEQYF
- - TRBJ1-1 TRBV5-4 TGTGCCAGCAGCCCCACGGGAAATGAGGACACTGAAGCTTTCTTT CASSPTGNEDTEAFF
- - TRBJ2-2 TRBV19 TGTGCCAGTAGTATCCCACCTATGGTGACCGGGGAGCTGTTTTTT CASSIPPMVTGELFF
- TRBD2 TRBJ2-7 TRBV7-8 TGTGCCAGCAGTCAAGACCGACTAGCGGAAACCTACGAGCAGTACTTC CASSQDRLAETYEQYF
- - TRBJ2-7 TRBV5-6 TGTGCCAGCAGCCGTCGCGCCTCGGGAGCCGAGCAGTACTTC CASSRRASGAEQYF
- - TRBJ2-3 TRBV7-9 TGTGCCAGCAGCTTGGGCCGTTCTAGCACAGATACGCAGTATTTT CASSLGRSSTDTQYF
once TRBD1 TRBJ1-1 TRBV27 TGTGCCAGCAGTTTAGGACAGGGCGGGAACACTGAAGCTTTCTTT CASSLGQGGNTEAFF
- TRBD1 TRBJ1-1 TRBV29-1 TGCAGCGTTTCCAAGTTTGGACAGGCAGGGGCTTTCTTT CSVSKFGQAGAFF
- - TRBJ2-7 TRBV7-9 TGTGCCAGCAGCTTAGCCACTGGACAGCTTGAGGAGCAGTACTTC CASSLATGQLEEQYF
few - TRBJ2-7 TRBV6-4 TGTGCCAGCAGTCTAGCGTGGGAGCAGTACTTC CASSLAWEQYF
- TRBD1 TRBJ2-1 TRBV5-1 TGCGCCAGCAGCTCCGGACAGGGGTTGGATGAGCAGTTCTTC CASSSGQGLDEQFF
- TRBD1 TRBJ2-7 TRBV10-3 TGTGCCATCACCAAAACAGGACAGGGAGCCTACGAGCAGTACTTC CAITKTGQGAYEQYF
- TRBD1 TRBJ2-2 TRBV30 TGTGCCTGGAGGGACAGGGTGAACACCGGGGAGCTGTTTTTT CAWRDRVNTGELFF
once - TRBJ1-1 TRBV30 TGTGCCTGGAGTGTTGGTGGGGACACTGAAGCTTTCTTT CAWSVGGDTEAFF
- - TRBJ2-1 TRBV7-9 TGTGCCAGCAGCCACCGGGACACATATGTCAATGAGCAGTTCTTC CASSHRDTYVNEQFF
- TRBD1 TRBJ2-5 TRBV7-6 TGTGCCAGCAGCCCGGACAGGGGTGATTGGAGACAAGAGACCCAGTACTTC CASSPDRGDWRQETQYF
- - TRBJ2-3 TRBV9 TGTGCCAGCAGCGTAGGGGATAGCACAGATACGCAGTATTTT CASSVGDSTDTQYF
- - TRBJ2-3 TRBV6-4 TGTGCCAGCAGTGACAGAGGGAGCACAGATACGCAGTATTTT CASSDRGSTDTQYF
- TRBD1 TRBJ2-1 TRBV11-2 TGTGCCAGCAGTCGACAGGGCCACAATGAGCAGTTCTTC CASSRQGHNEQFF
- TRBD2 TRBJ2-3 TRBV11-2 TGTGCCAGCAGCTTAGGACTAGCGGGAGTTGCAGATACGCAGTATTTT CASSLGLAGVADTQYF
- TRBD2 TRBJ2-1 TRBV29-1 TGCAGCGTTGAAGGACTAGCGGGAGGCCATAGCTCCTACAATGAGCAGTTCTTC CSVEGLAGGHSSYNEQFF
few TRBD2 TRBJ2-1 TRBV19 TGTGCCAGTAGTGCCGGGACTAGCGGGATCTACAATGAGCAGTTCTTC CASSAGTSGIYNEQFF
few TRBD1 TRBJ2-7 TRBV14 TGTGCCAGCAGCCATGGACAGGGACAAACCTACGAGCAGTACTTC CASSHGQGQTYEQYF
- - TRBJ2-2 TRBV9 TGTGCCAGCAGCGCACCAAGGGCAGACCGGGACACCGGGGAGCTGTTTTTT CASSAPRADRDTGELFF
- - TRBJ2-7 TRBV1 TGCACCAGCAGCCGTATCTTGTGGGAGGTCCTGGACGAGCAGTACTTC CTSSRILWEVLDEQYF
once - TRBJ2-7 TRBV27 TGTGCCAGCAGTTTATCGGGCAGCTCCTACGAGCAGTACTTC CASSLSGSSYEQYF
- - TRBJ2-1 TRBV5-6 TGTGCCAGCAGCTTGGCCTCGGGCAATGAGCAGTTCTTC CASSLASGNEQFF
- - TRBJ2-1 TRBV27 TGTGCCAGCAGTTCATCCACTAGCAGCTCCTACAATGAGCAGTTCTTC CASSSSTSSSYNEQFF
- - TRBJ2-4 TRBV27 TGTGCCAGCAGTTTATCCGTCAGTCGGACTCAGTACTTC CASSLSVSRTQYF
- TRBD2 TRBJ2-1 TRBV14 TGTGCCAGCAGCCTTGACCTAGCGGGAGATAATGAGCAGTTCTTC CASSLDLAGDNEQFF
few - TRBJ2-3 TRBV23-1 TGCGCCAGCCCGGTCAGCGAAAGCACAGATACGCAGTATTTT CASPVSESTDTQYF